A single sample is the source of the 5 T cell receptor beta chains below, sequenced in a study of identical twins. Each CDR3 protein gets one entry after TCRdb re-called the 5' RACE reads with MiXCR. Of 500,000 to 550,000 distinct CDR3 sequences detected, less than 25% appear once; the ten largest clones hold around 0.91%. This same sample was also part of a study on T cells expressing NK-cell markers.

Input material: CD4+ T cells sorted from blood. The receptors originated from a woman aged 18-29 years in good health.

CDR3 protein: CSAGTGEDTQYF. Written as DNA, the CDR3 is TGCAGTGCGGGGACAGGGGAAGATACGCAGTATTTT. The genes are TRBV20-1 and TRBJ2-3; TRBD1 matches at 10 bases. V shed 6 bases and J 5 bases; nucleotides not matched to a gene: 2. This CDR3 spans 12 amino acids. Germline loops: CDR1 DFQATT, CDR2 SNEGSKA (reference sequence).

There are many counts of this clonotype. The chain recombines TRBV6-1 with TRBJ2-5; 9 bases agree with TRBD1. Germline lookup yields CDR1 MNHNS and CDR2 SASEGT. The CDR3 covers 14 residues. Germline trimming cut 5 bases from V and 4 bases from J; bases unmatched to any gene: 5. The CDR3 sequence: CASSPTGGRETQYF. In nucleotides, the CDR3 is TGTGCCAGCAGTCCCACAGGGGGCCGAGAGACCCAGTACTTC.

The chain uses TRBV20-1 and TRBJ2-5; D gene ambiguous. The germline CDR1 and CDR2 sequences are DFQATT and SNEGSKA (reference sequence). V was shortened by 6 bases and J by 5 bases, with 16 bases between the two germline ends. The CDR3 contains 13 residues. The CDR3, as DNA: TGCAGTGCCCATTTTGGGGTGATGGAGACCCAGTACTTC. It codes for CSAHFGVMETQYF.

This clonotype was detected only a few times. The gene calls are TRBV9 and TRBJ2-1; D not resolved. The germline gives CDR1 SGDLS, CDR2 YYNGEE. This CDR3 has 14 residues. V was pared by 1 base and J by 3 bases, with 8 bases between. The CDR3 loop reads CASSVFSNYNEQFF. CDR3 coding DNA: TGTGCCAGCAGCGTATTTAGCAACTACAATGAGCAGTTCTTC.

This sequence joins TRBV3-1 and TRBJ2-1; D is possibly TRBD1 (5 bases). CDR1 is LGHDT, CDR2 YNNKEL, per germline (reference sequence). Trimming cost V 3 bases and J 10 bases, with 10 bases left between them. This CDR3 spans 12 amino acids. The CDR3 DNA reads TGTGCCAGCAGCCAGCAAGACAGAGAGCAGTTCTTC. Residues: CASSQQDREQFF.